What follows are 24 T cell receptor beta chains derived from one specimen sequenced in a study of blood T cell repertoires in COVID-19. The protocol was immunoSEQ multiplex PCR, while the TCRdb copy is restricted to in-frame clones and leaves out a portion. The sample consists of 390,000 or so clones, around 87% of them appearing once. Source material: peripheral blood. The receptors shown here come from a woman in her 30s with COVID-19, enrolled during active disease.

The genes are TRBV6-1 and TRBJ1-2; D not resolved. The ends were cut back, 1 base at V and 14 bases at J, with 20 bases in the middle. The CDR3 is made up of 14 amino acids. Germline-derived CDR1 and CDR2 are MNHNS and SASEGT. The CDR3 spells CASSEGLESEGDTF. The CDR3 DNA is TGTGCCAGCAGTGAAGGACTGGAGAGTGAGGGAGATACCTTC.

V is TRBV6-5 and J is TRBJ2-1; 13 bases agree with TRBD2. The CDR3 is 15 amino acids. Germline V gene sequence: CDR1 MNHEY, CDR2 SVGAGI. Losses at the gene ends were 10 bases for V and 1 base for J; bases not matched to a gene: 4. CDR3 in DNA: TGTGCCACCGGGACTAGCGGGACGTCCTACAATGAGCAGTTCTTC. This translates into CATGTSGTSYNEQFF.

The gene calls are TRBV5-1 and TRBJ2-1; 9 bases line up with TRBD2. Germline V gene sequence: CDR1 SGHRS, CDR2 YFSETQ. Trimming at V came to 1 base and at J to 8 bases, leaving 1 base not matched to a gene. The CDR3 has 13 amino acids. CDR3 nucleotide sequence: TGCGCCAGCAGCTTGTTAGCGGGAGATGAGCAGTTCTTC. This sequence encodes CASSLLAGDEQFF.

The CDR3 region is CASLWRNEQFF. Here the CDR3 DNA reads TGTGCCAGCCTATGGAGGAATGAGCAGTTCTTC. V usage is TRBV27 and J usage is TRBJ2-1; D might be TRBD2 (5 bases). Between the trimmed V and J ends, which lost 8 bases and 7 bases, there was a span of 9 bases. The CDR3 sequence is 11 residues long. Germline CDR1 and CDR2: MNHEY and SMNVEV (reference sequence).

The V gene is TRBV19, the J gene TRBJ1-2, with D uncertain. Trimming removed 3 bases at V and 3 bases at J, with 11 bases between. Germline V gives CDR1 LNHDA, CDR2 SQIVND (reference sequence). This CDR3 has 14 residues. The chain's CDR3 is CASSIPGFDYGYTF. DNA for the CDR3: TGTGCCAGTAGTATCCCGGGATTTGACTATGGCTACACCTTC.

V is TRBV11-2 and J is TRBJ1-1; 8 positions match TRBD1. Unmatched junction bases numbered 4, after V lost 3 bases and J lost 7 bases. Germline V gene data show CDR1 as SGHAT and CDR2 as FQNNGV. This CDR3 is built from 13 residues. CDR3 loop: CASSFGQGGEAFF. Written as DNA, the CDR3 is TGTGCCAGCAGCTTTGGACAGGGCGGTGAAGCTTTCTTT.

CDR3 coding DNA: TGTGCCAGTCGCGTCCGGGACATAGGGCCCGGGGAGCTGTTTTTT. This gives the protein CASRVRDIGPGELFF. The chain combines TRBV28 with TRBJ2-2, with D possibly matching TRBD1 (6 bases). V lost 9 bases to trimming and J lost 6 bases, with 20 bases between them. Germline V gene lookup returns CDR1 MDHEN and CDR2 SYDVKM. The CDR3 is made up of 15 amino acids. Variable domain in full (rest from reference TRBV28 and TRBJ2-2): DVKVTQSSRYLVKRTGEKVFLECVQDMDHENMFWYRQDPGLGLRLIYFSYDVKMKEKGDIPEGYSVSREKKERFSLILESASTNQTSMYLCASRVRDIGPGELFFGEGSRLTVL.

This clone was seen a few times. The CDR3 loop reads CAISDFEAQPQHF. CDR3 bases: TGTGCCATCAGTGATTTCGAAGCTCAGCCCCAGCATTTT. The chain is built from TRBV10-3 and TRBJ1-5; D is unresolved. The CDR3 spans 13 residues. The V end lost 3 bases, the J end lost 6 bases, and 9 bases lay between the germline ends. CDR1 and CDR2 (germline): ENHRY, SYGVKD.

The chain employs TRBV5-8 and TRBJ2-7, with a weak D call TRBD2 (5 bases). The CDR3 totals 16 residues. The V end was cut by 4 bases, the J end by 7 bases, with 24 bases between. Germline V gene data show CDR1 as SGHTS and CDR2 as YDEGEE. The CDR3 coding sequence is TGTGCCAGCAGCCCGAAGCGAAGCGGCCTTCGGGAAGAGCAGTACTTC. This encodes CASSPKRSGLREEQYF.

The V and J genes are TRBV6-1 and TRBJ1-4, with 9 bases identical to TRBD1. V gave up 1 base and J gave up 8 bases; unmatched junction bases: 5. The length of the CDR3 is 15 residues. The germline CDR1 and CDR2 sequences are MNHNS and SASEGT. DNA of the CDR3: TGTGCCAGCAGTGAAGGGGGACAGGGCGGGGAAAAACTGTTTTTT. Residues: CASSEGGQGGEKLFF.

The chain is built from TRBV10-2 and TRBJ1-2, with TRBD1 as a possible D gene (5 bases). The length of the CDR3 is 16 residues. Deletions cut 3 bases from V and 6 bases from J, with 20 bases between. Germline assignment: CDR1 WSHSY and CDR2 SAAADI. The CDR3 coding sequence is TGCGCCAGCAGTGACCAGGCAATCTTCCCACAGGATGGCTACACCTTC. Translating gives CASSDQAIFPQDGYTF.

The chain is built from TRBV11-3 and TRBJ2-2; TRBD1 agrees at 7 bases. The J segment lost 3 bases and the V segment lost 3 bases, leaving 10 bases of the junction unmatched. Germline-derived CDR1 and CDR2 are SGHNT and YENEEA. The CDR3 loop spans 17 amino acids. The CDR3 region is CASSFPDRERDTGELFF. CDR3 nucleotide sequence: TGTGCCAGCAGCTTTCCCGACAGGGAACGCGACACCGGGGAGCTGTTTTTT.

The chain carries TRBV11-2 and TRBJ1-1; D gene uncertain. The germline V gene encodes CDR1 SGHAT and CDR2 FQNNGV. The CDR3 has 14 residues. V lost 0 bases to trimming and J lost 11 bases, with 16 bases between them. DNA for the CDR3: TGTGCCAGCAGCTTAGATATCCCTAGTCGTAGGGCTTTCTTT. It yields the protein CASSLDIPSRRAFF. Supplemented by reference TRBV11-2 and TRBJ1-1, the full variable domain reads EAGVAQSPRYKIIEKRQSVAFWCNPISGHATLYWYQQILGQGPKLLIQFQNNGVVDDSQLPKDRFSAERLKGVDSTLKIQPAKLEDSAVYLCASSLDIPSRRAFFGQGTRLTVV.

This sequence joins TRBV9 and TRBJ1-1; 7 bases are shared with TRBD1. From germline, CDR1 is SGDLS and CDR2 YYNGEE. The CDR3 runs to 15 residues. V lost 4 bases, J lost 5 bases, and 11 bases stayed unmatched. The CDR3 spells CASSPRQGGGTEAFF. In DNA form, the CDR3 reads TGTGCCAGCAGCCCTAGACAGGGCGGAGGGACTGAAGCTTTCTTT.

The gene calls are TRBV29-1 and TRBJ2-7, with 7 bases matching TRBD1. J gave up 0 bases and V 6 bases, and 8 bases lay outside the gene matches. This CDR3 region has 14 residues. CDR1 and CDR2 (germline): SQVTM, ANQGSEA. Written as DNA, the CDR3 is TGCAGCGTCTCTGGGGACAGCGGCTCCTACGAGCAGTACTTC. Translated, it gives CSVSGDSGSYEQYF.

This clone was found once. The CDR3 DNA follows: TGTGCCAGCGGCAGGGGACTGAACACTGAAGCTTTCTTT. Translating gives CASGRGLNTEAFF. The rearrangement joins TRBV25-1 to TRBJ1-1; perhaps TRBD1 as D (6 bases). CDR1 MGHDK and CDR2 SYGVNS come from the germline V gene. The CDR3 has 13 amino acids. The ends were cut back, 8 bases at V and 0 bases at J, with 10 bases in the middle.

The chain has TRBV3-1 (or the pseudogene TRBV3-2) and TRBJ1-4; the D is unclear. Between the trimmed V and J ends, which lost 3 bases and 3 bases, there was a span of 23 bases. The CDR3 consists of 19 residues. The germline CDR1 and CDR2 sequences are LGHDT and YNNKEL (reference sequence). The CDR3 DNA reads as TGTGCCAGCAGCCATTCCCCCGGGCGATCACGGAGGGCTAATGAAAAACTGTTTTTT. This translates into CASSHSPGRSRRANEKLFF.

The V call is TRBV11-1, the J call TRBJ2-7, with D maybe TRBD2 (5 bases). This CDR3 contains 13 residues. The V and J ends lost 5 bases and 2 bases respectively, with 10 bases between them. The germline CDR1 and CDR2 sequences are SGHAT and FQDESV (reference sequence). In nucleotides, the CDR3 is TGTGCCAGCAGCCTGGACTTAGCCTACGAGCAGTACTTC. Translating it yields CASSLDLAYEQYF.

This chain's CDR3 is CASARGSAGELFF. Here the CDR3 DNA reads TGTGCCAGCGCCCGAGGTAGCGCCGGGGAGCTGTTTTTT. The chain recombines TRBV6-5 with TRBJ2-2; a weak D match, TRBD2 (5 bases). The CDR3 spans 13 residues. Germline CDR1 is MNHEY and CDR2 is SVGAGI. The germline V and J ends were trimmed by 8 bases and 6 bases, with 13 bases remaining between them.

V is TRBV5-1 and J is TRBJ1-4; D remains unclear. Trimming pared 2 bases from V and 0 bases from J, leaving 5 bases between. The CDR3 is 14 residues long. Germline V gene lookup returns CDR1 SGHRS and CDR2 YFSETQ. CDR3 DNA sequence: TGCGCCAGCAGCTTCAGGACAACTAATGAAAAACTGTTTTTT. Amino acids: CASSFRTTNEKLFF.

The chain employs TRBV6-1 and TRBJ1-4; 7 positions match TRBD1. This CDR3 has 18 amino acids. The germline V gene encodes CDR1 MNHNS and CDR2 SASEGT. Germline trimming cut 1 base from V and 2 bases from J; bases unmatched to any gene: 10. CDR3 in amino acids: CASSEVGGFEGTNEKLFF. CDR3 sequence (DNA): TGTGCCAGCAGTGAAGTAGGGGGCTTTGAAGGGACTAATGAAAAACTGTTTTTT.

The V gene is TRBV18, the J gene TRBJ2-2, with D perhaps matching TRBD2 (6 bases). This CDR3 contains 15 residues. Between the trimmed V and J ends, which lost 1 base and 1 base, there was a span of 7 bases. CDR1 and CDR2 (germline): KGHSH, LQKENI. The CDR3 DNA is TGTGCCAGCTCACCACTAGCGGAGAACACCGGGGAGCTGTTTTTT. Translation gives CASSPLAENTGELFF.

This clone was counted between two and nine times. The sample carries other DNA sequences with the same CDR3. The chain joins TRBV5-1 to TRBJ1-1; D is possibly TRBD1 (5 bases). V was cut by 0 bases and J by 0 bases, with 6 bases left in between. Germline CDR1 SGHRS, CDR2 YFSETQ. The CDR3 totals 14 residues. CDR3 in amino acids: CASSLGQMNTEAFF. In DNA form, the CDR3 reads TGCGCCAGCAGCTTGGGACAGATGAACACTGAAGCTTTCTTT.

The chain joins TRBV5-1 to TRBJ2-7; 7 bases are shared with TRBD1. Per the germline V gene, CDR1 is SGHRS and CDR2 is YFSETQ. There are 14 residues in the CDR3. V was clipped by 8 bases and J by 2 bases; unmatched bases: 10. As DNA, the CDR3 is TGCGCCAGTACGGACCGGGACAGCCCCTACGAGCAGTACTTC. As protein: CASTDRDSPYEQYF. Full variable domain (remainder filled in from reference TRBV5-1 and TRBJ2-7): KAGVTQTPRYLIKTRGQQVTLSCSPISGHRSVSWYQQTPGQGLQFLFEYFSETQRNKGNFPGRFSGRQFSNSRSEMNVSTLELGDSALYLCASTDRDSPYEQYFGPGTRLTVT.